This T cell receptor (beta chain) is from a study of memory CD4+ T cells and cytomegalovirus serostatus. The protocol was immunoSEQ multiplex PCR, while the TCRdb copy is restricted to in-frame clones and leaves out a portion. The table shows some 48,000 clones, with roughly three quarters occurring only once. Study-wide points: Suggested: most of the CMV-linked TCR signature lies in CD4+ memory cells. Of approximately 150 reported CMV TCRbeta sequences, just over 65 were found in memory CD4+ repertoires.

With respect to this clone: Its specificity is unknown.

The sort gate was single viable CD3+CD4+CD8-CD45RO+ cells for memory CD4+ T cells. CD4+ T cells were isolated by positive magnetic selection. V was pared by 6 bases and J by 3 bases, with 2 bases of the junction left unmatched. Germline CDR1 is MDHEN and CDR2 is SYDVKM. This CDR3 spans 14 amino acids. Sequencing was performed on memory CD4+ T cells from blood. The chain couples TRBV28 to TRBJ2-2; the match to TRBD2 covers 9 bases. The source is an adult in good health and CMV-seronegative. The CDR3 bases are TGTGCCAGCAGGCGGGGGGGCTACACCGGGGAGCTGTTTTTT. Translating it yields CASRRGGYTGELFF. The full variable domain, rest sourced from reference TRBV28 and TRBJ2-2, is DVKVTQSSRYLVKRTGEKVFLECVQDMDHENMFWYRQDPGLGLRLIYFSYDVKMKEKGDIPEGYSVSREKKERFSLILESASTNQTSMYLCASRRGGYTGELFFGEGSRLTVL.